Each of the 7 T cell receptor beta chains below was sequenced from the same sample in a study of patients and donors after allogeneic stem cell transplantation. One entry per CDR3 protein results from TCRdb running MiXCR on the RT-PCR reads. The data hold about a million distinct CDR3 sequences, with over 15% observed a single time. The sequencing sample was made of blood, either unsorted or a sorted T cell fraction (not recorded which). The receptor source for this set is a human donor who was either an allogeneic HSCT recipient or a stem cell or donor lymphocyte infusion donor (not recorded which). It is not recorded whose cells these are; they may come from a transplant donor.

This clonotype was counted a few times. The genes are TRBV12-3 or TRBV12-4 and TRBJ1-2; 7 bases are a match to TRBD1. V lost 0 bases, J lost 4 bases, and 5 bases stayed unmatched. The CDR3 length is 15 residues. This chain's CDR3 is CASSLAEGATYGYTF. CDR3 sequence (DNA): TGTGCCAGCAGTTTAGCGGAGGGGGCGACCTATGGCTACACCTTC.

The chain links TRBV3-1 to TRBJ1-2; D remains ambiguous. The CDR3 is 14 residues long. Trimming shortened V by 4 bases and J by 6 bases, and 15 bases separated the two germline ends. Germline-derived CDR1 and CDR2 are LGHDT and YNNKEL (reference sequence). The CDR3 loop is CASSRAGGSDGYTF. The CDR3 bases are TGTGCCAGCAGCCGCGCAGGAGGGTCGGATGGCTACACCTTC. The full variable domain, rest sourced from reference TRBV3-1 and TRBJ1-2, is DTAVSQTPKYLVTQMGNDKSIKCEQNLGHDTMYWYKQDSKKFLKIMFSYNNKELIINETVPNRFSPKSPDKAHLNLHINSLELGDSAVYFCASSRAGGSDGYTFGSGTRLTVV.

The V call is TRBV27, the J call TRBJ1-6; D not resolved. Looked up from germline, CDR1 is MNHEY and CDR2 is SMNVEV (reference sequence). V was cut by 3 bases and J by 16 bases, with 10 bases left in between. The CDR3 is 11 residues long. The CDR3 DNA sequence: TGTGCCAGCAGTTTCCGGGCCCTACTCCACTTT. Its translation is CASSFRALLHF.

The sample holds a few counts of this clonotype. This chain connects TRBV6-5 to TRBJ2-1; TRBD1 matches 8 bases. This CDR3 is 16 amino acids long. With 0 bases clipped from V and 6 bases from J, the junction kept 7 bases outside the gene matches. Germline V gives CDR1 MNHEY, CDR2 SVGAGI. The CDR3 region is CASSYSTGQGSNEQFF. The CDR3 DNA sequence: TGTGCCAGCAGTTACTCGACCGGACAGGGATCCAATGAGCAGTTCTTC.

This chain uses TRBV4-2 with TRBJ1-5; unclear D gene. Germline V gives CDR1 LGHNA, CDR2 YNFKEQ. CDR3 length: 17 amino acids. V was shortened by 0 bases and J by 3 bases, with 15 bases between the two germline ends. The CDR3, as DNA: TGTGCCAGCAGCCAAGACCCGGTTCCTAACAACAATCAGCCCCAGCATTTT. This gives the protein CASSQDPVPNNNQPQHF.

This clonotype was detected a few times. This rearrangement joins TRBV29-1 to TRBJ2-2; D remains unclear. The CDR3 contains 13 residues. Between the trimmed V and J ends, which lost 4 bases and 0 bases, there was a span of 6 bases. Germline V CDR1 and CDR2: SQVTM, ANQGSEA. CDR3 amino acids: CSVVKANTGELFF. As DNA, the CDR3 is TGCAGCGTTGTGAAAGCGAACACCGGGGAGCTGTTTTTT.

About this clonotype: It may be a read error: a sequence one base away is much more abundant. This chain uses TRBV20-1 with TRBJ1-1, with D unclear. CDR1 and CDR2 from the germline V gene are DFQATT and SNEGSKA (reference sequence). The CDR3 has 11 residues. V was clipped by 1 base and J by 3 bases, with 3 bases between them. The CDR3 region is CSARVDTEAFF. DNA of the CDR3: TGCAGTGCTAGAGTGGACACTGAAGCTTTCTTT.